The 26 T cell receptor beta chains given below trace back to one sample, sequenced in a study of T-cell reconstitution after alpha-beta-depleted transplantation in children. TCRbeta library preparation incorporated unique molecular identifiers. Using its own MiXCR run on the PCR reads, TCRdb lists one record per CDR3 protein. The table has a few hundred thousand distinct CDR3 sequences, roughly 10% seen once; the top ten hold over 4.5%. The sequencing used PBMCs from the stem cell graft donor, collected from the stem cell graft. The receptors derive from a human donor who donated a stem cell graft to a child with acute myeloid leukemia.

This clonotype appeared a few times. The CDR3 sequence is CASSRGKGSGVETQYF. The CDR3 DNA follows: TGTGCCAGCAGCCGAGGAAAGGGGAGCGGGGTAGAGACCCAGTACTTC. The chain combines TRBV3-1 with TRBJ2-5; 7 nucleotides align to TRBD2. The trim removed 4 bases at V and 4 bases at J, leaving 12 bases unmatched. In germline, CDR1 is LGHDT, CDR2 YNNKEL (reference sequence). This CDR3 has 16 residues.

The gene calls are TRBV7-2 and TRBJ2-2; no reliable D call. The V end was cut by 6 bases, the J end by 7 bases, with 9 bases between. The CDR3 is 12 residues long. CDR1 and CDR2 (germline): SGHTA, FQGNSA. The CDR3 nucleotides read TGTGCCAGCAGTCGAGTAGACGGGGAGCTGTTTTTT. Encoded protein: CASSRVDGELFF.

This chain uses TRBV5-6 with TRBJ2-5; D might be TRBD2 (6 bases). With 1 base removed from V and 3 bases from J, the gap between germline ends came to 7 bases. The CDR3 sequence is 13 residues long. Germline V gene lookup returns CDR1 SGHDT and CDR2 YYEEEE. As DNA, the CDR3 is TGTGCCAGCAGCTTGTGGGAGGAAGAGACCCAGTACTTC. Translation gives CASSLWEEETQYF.

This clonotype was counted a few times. The chain's CDR3 is CASSVEGQSIYGYTF. DNA of the CDR3: TGTGCCAGCAGCGTGGAGGGACAGTCAATCTATGGCTACACCTTC. This chain uses TRBV5-5 with TRBJ1-2; 7 nucleotides line up with TRBD1. The junction had 10 bases not matched to a gene; V was cut back by 4 bases and J by 4 bases. Germline-derived CDR1 and CDR2 are SGHKS and YYEKEE (reference sequence). The CDR3 is 15 residues long.

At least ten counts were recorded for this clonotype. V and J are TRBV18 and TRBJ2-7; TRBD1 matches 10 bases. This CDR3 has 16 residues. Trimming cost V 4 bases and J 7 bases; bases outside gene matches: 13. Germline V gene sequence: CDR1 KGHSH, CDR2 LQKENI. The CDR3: CASSLDRGPLRREQYF. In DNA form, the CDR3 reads TGTGCCAGCTCACTAGACAGGGGGCCTCTTCGGCGGGAGCAGTACTTC.

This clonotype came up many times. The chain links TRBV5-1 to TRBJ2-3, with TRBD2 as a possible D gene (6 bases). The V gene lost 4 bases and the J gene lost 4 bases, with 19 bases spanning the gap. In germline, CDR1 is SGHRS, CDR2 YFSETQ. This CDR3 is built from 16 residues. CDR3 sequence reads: CASSPTPTGSPDTQYF. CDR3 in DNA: TGCGCCAGCAGCCCGACACCGACCGGGAGCCCAGATACGCAGTATTTT.

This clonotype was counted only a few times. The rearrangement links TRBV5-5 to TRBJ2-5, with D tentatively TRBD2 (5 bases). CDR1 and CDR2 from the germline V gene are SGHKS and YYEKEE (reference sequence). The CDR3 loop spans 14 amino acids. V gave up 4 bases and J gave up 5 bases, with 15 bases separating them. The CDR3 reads CASSPLQERETQYF. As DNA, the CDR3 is TGTGCCAGCAGCCCCCTCCAGGAGCGGGAGACCCAGTACTTC.

DNA for the CDR3: TGCAGTGCTAAAAATTTTAGCGGGAGGGCCAACGAGCAGTACTTC. It encodes CSAKNFSGRANEQYF. This rearrangement joins TRBV20-1 to TRBJ2-7; 11 bases are a match to TRBD2. CDR1 and CDR2 (germline): DFQATT, SNEGSKA (reference sequence). Trimming took 4 bases from V and 5 from J; bases not matched to a gene: 10. This CDR3 spans 15 amino acids.

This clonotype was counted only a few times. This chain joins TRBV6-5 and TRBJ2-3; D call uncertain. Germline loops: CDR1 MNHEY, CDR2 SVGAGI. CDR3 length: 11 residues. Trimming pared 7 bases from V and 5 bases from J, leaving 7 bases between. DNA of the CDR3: TGTGCCAGCACCAACGGAGATACGCAGTATTTT. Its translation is CASTNGDTQYF.

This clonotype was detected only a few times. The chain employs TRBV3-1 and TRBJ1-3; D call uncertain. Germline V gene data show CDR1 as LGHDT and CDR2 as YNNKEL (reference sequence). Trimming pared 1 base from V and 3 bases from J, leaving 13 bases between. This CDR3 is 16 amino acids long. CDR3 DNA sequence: TGTGCCAGCAGCCAAGGACCGAGCAGTCATGGAAACACCATATATTTT. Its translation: CASSQGPSSHGNTIYF. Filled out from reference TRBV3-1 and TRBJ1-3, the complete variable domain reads DTAVSQTPKYLVTQMGNDKSIKCEQNLGHDTMYWYKQDSKKFLKIMFSYNNKELIINETVPNRFSPKSPDKAHLNLHINSLELGDSAVYFCASSQGPSSHGNTIYFGEGSWLTVV.

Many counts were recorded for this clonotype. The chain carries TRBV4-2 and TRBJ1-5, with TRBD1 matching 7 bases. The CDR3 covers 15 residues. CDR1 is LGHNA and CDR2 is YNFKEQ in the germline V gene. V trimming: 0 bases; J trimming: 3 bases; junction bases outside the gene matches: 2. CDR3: CASSQDGQANQPQHF. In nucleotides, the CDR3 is TGTGCCAGCAGCCAAGACGGACAGGCCAATCAGCCCCAGCATTTT.

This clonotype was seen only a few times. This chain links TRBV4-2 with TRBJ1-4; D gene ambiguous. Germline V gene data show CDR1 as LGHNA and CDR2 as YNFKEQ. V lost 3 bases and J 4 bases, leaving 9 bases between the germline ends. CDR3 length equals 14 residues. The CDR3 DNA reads TGTGCCAGCAGCCAGGGTTCTCGTAATGAAAAACTGTTTTTT. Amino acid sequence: CASSQGSRNEKLFF.

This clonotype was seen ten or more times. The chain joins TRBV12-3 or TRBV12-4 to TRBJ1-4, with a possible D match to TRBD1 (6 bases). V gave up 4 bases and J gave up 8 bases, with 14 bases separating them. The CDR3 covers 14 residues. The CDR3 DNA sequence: TGTGCCAGCAGTTCGCAGGGGATTGAAGAAAAACTGTTTTTT. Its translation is CASSSQGIEEKLFF.

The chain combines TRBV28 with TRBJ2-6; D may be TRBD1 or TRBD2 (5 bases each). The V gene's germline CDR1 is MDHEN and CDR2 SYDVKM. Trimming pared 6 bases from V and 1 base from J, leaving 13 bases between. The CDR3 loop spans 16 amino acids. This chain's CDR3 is CASSGLGVSGANVLTF. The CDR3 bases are TGTGCCAGCAGCGGGCTGGGGGTTTCTGGGGCCAACGTCCTGACTTTC.

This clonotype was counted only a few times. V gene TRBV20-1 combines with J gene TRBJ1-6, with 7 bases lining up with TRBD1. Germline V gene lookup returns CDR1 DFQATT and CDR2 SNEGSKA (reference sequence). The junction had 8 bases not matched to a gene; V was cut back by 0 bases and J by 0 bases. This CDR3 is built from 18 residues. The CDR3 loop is CSARDFRDSISYNSPLHF. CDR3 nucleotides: TGCAGTGCTAGAGATTTTCGGGACAGCATCTCCTATAATTCACCCCTCCACTTT.

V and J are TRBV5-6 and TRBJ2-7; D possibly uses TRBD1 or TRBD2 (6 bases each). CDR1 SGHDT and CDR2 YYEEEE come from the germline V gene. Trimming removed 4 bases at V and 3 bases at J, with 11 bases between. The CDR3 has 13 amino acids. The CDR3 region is CASSRRGSYEQYV. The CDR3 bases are TGTGCCAGCAGCCGGAGGGGGAGCTACGAGCAGTACGTC.

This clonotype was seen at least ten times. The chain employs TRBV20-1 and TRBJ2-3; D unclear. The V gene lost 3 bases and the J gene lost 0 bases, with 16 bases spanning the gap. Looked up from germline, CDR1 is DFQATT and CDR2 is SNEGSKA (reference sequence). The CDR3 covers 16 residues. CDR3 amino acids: CSASARFGSSTDTQYF. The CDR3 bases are TGCAGTGCTAGTGCCCGTTTCGGGTCTAGCACAGATACGCAGTATTTT.

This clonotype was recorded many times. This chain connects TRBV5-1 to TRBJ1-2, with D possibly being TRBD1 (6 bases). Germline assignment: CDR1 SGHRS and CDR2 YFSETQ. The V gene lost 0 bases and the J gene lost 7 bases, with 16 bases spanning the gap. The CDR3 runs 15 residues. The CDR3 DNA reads TGCGCCAGCAGCTTGGGACAGGACAATCCGTCTGGCTACACCTTC. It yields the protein CASSLGQDNPSGYTF.

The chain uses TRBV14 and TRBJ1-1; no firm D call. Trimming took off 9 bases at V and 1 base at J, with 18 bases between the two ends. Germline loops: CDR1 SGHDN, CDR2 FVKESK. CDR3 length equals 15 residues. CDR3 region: CARGSSGSENTEAFF. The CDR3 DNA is TGTGCCAGGGGGAGCTCCGGGTCAGAGAACACTGAAGCTTTCTTT.

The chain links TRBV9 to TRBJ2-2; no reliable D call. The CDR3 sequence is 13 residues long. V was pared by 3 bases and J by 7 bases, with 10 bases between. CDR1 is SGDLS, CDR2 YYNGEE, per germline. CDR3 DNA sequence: TGTGCCAGCAGCGATCCCCGCGACGGGGAGCTGTTTTTT. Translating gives CASSDPRDGELFF.

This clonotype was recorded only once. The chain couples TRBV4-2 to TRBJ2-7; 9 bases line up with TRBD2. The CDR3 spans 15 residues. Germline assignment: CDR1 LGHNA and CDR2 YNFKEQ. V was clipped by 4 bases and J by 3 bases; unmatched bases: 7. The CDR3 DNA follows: TGTGCCAGCAGCCGGGAGACTAGCGGAGGCTACGAGCAGTACTTC. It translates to CASSRETSGGYEQYF.

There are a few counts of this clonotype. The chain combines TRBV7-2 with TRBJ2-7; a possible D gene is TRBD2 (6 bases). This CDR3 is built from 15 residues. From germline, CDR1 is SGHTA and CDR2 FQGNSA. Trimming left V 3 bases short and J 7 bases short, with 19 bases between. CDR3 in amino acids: CASSFGALLGGEQYF. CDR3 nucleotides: TGTGCCAGCAGCTTTGGGGCCTTACTTGGGGGGGAGCAGTACTTC.

CDR3 residues: CASNDRGSGVPDTQYF. Here the CDR3 DNA reads TGCGCCAGCAACGACCGCGGGTCAGGGGTGCCAGATACGCAGTATTTT. The rearrangement links TRBV5-1 to TRBJ2-3; D may be TRBD1 (6 bases). CDR1 SGHRS and CDR2 YFSETQ come from the germline V gene. This CDR3 spans 16 amino acids. The V end was cut by 6 bases, the J end by 4 bases, with 21 bases between.

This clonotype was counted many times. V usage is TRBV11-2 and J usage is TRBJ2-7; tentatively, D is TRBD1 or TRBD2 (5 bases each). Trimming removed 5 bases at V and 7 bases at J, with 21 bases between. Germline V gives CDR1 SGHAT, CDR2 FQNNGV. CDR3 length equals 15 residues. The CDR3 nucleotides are TGTGCCAGCAGCCTTGATCCGGGGCCTTGGGCGGAGCAGTACTTC. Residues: CASSLDPGPWAEQYF.

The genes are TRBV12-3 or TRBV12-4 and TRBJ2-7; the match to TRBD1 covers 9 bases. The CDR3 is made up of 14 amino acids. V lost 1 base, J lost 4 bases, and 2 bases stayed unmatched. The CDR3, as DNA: TGTGCCAGCAGTTTAGGACAGGGGGATTACGAGCAGTACGTC. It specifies CASSLGQGDYEQYV.

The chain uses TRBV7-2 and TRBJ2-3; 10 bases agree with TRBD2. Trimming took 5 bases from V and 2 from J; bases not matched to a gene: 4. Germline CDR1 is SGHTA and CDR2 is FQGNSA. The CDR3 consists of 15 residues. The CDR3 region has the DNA TGTGCCAGCAGCCCTAGCGGGGGACACACAGATACGCAGTATTTT. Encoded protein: CASSPSGGHTDTQYF.